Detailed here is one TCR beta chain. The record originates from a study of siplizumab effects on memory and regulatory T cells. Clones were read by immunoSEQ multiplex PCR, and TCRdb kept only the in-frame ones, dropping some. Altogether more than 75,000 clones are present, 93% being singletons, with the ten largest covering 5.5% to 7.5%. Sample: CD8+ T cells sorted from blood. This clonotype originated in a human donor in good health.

The CDR3 DNA reads as TGTGCCAGCAGTCCGACCGGTGCCTCCTACGAGCAGTACTTC. Translating gives CASSPTGASYEQYF. This chain links TRBV27 with TRBJ2-7; D unclear. CDR3 length equals 14 residues. The germline V and J ends were trimmed by 5 bases and 0 bases, with 11 bases remaining between them. Germline CDR1 is MNHEY and CDR2 is SMNVEV (reference sequence).